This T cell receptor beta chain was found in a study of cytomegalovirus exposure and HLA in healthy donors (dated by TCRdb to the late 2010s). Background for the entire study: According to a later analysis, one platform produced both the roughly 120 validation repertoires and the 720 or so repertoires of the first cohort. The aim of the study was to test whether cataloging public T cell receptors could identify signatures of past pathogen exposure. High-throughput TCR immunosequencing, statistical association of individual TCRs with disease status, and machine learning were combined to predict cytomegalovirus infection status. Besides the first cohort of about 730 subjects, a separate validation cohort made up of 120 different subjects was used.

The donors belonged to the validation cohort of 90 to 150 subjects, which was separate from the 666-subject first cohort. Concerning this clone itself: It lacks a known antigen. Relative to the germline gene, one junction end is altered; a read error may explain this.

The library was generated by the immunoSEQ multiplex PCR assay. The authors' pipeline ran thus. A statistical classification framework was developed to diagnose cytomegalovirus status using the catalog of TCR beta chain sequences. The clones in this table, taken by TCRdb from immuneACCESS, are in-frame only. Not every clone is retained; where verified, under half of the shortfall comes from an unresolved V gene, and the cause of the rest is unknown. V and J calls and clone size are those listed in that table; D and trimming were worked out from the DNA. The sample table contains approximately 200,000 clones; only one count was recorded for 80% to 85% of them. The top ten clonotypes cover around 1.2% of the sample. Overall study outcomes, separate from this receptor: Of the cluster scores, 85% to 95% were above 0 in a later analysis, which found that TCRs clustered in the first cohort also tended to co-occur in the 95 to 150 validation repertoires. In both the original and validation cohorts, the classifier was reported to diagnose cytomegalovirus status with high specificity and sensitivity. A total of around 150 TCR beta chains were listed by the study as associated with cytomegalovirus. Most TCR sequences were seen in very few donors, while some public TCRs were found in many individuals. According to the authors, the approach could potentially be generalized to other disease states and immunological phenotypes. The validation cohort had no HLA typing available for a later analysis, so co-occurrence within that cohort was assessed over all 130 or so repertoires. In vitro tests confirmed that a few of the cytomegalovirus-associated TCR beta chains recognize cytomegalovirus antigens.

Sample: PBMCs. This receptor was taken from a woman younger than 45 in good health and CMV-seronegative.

The sequenced DNA is TGTGCCTGGAGTTCGACAGGGGACTATGGCTACATCTTC. The encoded protein is CAWSSTGDYGYIF. This chain joins TRBV30 to TRBJ1-2, with 8 central nucleotides matching TRBD1. CDR1 is given as GTSNPN and CDR2 as SVGIG, both from the germline V gene (reference sequence). The CDR3 sequence holds 13 residues, the cysteine and phenylalanine included. Only the CDR3 part of the read is kept: 39 bases, read in frame from the first base.